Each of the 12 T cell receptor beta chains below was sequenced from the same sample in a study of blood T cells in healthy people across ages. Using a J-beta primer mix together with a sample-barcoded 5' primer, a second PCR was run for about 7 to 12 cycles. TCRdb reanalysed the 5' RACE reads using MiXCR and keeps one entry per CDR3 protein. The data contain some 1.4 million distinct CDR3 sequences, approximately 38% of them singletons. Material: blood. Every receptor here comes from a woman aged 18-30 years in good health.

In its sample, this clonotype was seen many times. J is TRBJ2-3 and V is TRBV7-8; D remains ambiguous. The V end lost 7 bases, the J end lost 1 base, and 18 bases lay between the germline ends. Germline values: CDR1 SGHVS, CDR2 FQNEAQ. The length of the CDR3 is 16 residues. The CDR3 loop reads CASTGRASSGTDTQYF. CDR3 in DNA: TGTGCCAGCACGGGCCGCGCCTCCTCAGGCACAGATACGCAGTATTTT.

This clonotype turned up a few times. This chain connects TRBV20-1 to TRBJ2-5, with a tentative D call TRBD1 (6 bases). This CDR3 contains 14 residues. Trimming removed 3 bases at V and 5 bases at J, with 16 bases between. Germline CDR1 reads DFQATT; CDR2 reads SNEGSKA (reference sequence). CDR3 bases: TGCAGTGCTAGCCCCGGGACATTCCGGGAGACCCAGTACTTC. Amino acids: CSASPGTFRETQYF.

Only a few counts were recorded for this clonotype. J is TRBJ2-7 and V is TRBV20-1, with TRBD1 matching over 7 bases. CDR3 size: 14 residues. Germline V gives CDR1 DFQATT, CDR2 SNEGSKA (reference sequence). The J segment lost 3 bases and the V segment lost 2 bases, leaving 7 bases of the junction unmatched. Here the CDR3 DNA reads TGCAGTGCTAGAAGTTTTCGGGACAGCTACGAGCAGTACTTC. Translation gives CSARSFRDSYEQYF.

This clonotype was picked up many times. DNA of the CDR3: TGTGCCAGCACTCCCGACAGGGTTAATGAAAAACTGTTTTTT. Its translation is CASTPDRVNEKLFF. V gene TRBV6-6 combines with J gene TRBJ1-4, with 7 bases lining up with TRBD1. The CDR3 totals 14 residues. Germline values: CDR1 MNHNY, CDR2 SVGAGI (reference sequence). The trim removed 7 bases at V and 4 bases at J, leaving 6 bases unmatched.

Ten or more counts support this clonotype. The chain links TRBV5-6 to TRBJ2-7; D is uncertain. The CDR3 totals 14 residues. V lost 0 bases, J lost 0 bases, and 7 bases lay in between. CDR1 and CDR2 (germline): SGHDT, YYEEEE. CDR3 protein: CASSLGWSSYEQYF. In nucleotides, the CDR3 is TGTGCCAGCAGCTTGGGTTGGAGCTCCTACGAGCAGTACTTC.

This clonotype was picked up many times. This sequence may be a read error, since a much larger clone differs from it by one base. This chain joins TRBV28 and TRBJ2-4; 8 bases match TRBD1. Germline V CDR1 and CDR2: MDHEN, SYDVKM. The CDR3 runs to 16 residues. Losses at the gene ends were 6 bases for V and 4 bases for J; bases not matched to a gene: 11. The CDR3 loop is CASRTLAGGVKNIQYF. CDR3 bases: TGTGCCAGCAGAACCCTCGCAGGGGGCGTTAAAAACATTCAGTACTTC.

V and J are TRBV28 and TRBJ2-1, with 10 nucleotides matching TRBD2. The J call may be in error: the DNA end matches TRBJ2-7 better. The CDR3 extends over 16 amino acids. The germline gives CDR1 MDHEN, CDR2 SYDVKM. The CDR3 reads CASSFPSGSSYNEQYF. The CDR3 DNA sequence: TGTGCCAGCAGTTTCCCTAGCGGGAGCTCCTACAATGAGCAGTACTTC.

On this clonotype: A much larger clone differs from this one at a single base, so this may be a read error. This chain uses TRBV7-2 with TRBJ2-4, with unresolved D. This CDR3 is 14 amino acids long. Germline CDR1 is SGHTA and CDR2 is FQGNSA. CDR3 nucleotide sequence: TGTGCCAGCAGCTTAGGGTTGGCCAAAACCATTCAGTACTTC. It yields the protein CASSLGLAKTIQYF. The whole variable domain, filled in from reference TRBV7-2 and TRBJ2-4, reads GAGVSQSPSNKVTEKGKDVELRCDPISGHTALYWYRQSLGQGLEFLIYFQGNSAPDKSGLPSDRFSAERTGGSVSTLTIQRTQQEDSAVYLCASSLGLAKTIQYFGAGTRLSVL.

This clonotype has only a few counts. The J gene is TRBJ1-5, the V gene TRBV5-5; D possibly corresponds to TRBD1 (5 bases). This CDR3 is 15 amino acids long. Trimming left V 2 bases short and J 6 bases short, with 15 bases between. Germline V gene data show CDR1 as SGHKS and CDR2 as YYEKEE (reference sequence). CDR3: CASSFGGGIGQPQHF. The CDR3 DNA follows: TGTGCCAGCAGCTTCGGCGGGGGTATCGGTCAGCCCCAGCATTTT.

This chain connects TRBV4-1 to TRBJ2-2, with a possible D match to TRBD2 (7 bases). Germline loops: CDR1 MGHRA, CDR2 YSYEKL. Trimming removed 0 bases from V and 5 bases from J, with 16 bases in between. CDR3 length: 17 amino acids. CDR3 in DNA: TGCGCCAGCAGCCAAGAACGGCGGGGGCGGGAGACCGGGGAGCTGTTTTTT. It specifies CASSQERRGRETGELFF.

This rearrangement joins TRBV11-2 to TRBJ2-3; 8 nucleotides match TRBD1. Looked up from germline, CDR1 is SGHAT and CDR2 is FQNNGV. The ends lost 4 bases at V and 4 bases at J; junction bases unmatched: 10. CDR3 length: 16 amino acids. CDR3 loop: CASSSHRQGWADTQYF. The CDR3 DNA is TGTGCCAGCAGCTCTCATCGACAGGGGTGGGCAGATACGCAGTATTTT.

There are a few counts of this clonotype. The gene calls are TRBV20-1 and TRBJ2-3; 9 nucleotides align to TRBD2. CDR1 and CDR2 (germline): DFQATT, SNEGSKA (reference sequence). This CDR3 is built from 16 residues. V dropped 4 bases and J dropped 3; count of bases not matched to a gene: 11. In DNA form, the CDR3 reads TGCAGTGCTACAAGACTTAGCGGGGGTATGACAGATACGCAGTATTTT. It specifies CSATRLSGGMTDTQYF.